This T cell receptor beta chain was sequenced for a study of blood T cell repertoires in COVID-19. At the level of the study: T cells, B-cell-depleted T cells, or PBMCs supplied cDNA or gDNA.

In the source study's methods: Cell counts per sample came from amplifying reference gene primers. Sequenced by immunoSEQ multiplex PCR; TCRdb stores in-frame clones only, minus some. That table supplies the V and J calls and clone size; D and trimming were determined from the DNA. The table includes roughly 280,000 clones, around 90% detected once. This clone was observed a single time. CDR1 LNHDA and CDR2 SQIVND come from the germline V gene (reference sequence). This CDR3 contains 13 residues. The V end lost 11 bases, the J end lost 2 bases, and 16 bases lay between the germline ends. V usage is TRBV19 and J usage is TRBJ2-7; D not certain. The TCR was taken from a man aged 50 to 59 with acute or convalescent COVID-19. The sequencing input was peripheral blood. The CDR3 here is CAPPERSPYEQYF. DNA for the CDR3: TGTGCCCCCCCGGAGAGGTCCCCCTACGAGCAGTACTTC.